Listed below are T cell receptor beta chains from one sample, sequenced in a study of human T cells and chemical hapten exposure. TCRdb reanalysed the RACE reads using MiXCR and keeps one entry per CDR3 protein. In the table there are 250,000 or so distinct CDR3 sequences, over 8% of which are singletons. Sequencing was performed on whole blood, taken in connection with sensitization to the hapten diphenylcyclopropenone (DPC). The source of these receptors is a woman in her 40s with alopecia areata. Some clones in this sample may be carry-over from other donors' samples. Each CDR3 is given with its conserved first and last residue. D genes are given only for firm matches. Not all rows give a size; the values are once, few, many and, for expanded clones, a class.

size	V	D	J	CDR3	DNA
NA	TRBV29-1	TRBD2	TRBJ2-1	CSVVSFLGEGRVNEQFF	TGCAGCGTTGTGTCCTTTTTGGGGGAGGGCCGGGTAAATGAGCAGTTCTTC
few	TRBV6-1	NA	TRBJ2-2	CASSEGTGTGELFF	TGTGCCAGCAGTGAAGGTACCGGTACCGGGGAGCTGTTTTTT
few	TRBV5-5	NA	TRBJ2-3	CASSLGWSTDTQYF	TGTGCCAGCAGCTTGGGCTGGAGCACAGATACGCAGTATTTT
NA	TRBV5-4	NA	TRBJ2-5	CASSTDLPVQETQYF	TGTGCCAGCAGCACCGACCTACCCGTCCAAGAGACCCAGTACTTC
few	TRBV10-3	NA	TRBJ2-3	CAISEGVGTDTQYF	TGTGCCATCAGTGAGGGAGTTGGCACAGATACGCAGTATTTT
few	TRBV12-3/TRBV12-4	NA	TRBJ2-3	CASAREADTQYF	TGTGCCAGCGCTCGAGAGGCAGATACGCAGTATTTT
many	TRBV20-1	NA	TRBJ1-1	CSASPYKTGEAFF	TGCAGTGCTAGCCCCTACAAAACAGGGGAAGCTTTCTTT
NA	TRBV5-6	NA	TRBJ2-5	CASSPGTTGIMSQYF	TGTGCCAGCAGCCCCGGGACAACAGGGATCATGTCCCAGTACTTC
few	TRBV7-8	TRBD1	TRBJ2-3	CASSIGTGGADTQYF	TGTGCCAGCAGCATCGGGACAGGGGGCGCAGATACGCAGTATTTT
few	TRBV9	NA	TRBJ2-7	CASSSTHSSYEQYF	TGTGCCAGCAGCTCGACTCATAGCTCCTACGAGCAGTACTTC
many	TRBV5-1	NA	TRBJ1-6	CASSLVGDSPLHF	TGCGCCAGCAGCTTGGTTGGGGATTCACCCCTCCACTTT
few	TRBV11-3	NA	TRBJ2-1	CASSLDAGVNEQFF	TGTGCCAGCAGCTTAGACGCAGGGGTCAATGAGCAGTTCTTC
few	TRBV3-1	NA	TRBJ2-5	CASSPTSQETQYF	TGTGCCAGCAGCCCGACTAGCCAAGAGACCCAGTACTTC
NA	TRBV4-3	NA	TRBJ2-5	CASSQGAPAGQETQYF	TGCGCCAGCAGCCAAGGGGCCCCGGCTGGGCAAGAGACCCAGTACTTC